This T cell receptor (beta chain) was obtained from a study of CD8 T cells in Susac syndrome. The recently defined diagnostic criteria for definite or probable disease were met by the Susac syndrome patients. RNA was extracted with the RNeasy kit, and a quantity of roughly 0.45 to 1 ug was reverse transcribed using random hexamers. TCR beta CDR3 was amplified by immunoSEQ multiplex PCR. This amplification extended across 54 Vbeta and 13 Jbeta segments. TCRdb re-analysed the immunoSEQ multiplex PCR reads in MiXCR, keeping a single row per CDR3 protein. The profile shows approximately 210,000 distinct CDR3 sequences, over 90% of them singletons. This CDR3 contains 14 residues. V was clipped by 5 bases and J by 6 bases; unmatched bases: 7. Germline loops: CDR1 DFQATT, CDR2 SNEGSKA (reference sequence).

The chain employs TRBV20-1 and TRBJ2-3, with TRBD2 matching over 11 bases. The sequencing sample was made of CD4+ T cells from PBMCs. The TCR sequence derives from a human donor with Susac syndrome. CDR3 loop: CSAPPGLAEDTQYF. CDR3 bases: TGCAGTGCTCCCCCGGGACTAGCGGAGGATACGCAGTATTTT.